These 2 T cell receptor beta chains share one sample of origin, sequenced in a study of memory CD4+ T cells and cytomegalovirus serostatus. The sort gate was single viable CD3+CD4+CD8-CD45RO+ cells for memory CD4+ T cells. Method: immunoSEQ multiplex PCR; TCRdb's copy keeps in-frame clones and lacks some. The table has over 35,000 clones, 60% to 80% seen once; the top ten hold nearly 0.95%. The source material was memory CD4+ T cells from blood. These receptors originate from an adult in good health and CMV-seronegative.

This chain joins TRBV28 and TRBJ1-2; D may be TRBD1 (6 bases). CDR3 length: 19 amino acids. CDR1 and CDR2 from the germline V gene are MDHEN and SYDVKM. V gave up 4 bases and J gave up 1 base, with 25 bases separating them. CDR3 nucleotides: TGTGCCAGCAGTTCCTACCCCAGGGGTAAACTATGGGGTAACTATGGCTACACCTTC. This encodes CASSSYPRGKLWGNYGYTF.

This chain links TRBV19 with TRBJ2-7, with D perhaps matching TRBD1 (6 bases). V lost 1 base to trimming and J lost 4 bases, with 8 bases between them. Germline V gene data show CDR1 as LNHDA and CDR2 as SQIVND (reference sequence). CDR3 length equals 13 residues. The CDR3 region has the DNA TGTGCCAGTAGTATAGGAAGGGGGTACGAGCAGTACTTC. Protein product: CASSIGRGYEQYF.